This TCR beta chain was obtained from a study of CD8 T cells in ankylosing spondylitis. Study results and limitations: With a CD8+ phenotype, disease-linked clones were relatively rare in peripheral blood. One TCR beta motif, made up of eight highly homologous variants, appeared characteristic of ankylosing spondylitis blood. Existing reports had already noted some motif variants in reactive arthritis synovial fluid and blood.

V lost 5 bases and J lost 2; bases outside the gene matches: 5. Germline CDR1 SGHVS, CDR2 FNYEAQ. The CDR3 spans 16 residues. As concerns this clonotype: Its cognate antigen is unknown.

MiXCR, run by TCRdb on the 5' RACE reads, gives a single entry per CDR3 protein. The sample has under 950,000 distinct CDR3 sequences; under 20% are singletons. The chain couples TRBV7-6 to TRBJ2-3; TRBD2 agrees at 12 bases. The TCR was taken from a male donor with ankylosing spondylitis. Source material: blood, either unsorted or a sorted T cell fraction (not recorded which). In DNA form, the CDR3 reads TGTGCCAGCAGCATACTAGCGGGGGGCCCCACAGATACGCAGTATTTT. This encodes CASSILAGGPTDTQYF.